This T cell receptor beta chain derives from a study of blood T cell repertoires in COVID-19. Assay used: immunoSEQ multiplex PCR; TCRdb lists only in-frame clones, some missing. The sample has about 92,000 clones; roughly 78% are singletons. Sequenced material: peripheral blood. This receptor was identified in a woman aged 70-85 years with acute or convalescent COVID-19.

The CDR3 region has the DNA TGTGCCAGCAGTTACCCCGACAGGGGCAAGTTCTTC. Its translation is CASSYPDRGKFF. The chain links TRBV6-2 or TRBV6-3 to TRBJ2-1; 8 positions match TRBD1. Germline V lookup: CDR1 MNHEY, CDR2 SVGEGT. Trimming at V came to 2 bases and at J to 14 bases, leaving 5 bases not matched to a gene. The CDR3 consists of 12 residues.